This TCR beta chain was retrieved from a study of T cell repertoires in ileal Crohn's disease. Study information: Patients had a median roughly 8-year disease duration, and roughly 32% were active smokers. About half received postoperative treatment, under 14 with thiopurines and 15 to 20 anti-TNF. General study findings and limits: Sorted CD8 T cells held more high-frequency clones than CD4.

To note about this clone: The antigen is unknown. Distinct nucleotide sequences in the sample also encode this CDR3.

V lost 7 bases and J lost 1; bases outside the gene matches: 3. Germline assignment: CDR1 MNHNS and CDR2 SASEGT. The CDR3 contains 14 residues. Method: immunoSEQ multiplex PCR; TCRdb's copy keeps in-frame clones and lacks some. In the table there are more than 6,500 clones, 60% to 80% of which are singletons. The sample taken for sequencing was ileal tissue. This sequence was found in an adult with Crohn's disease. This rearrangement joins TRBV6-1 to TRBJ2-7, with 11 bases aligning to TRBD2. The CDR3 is CASTLAGGSYEQYF. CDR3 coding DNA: TGTGCCAGCACCTTAGCGGGGGGGTCCTACGAGCAGTACTTC.